This T cell receptor (beta chain) was obtained from a study of blood T cell repertoires in COVID-19. For the study at large: Some COVID-19 samples were acute and others convalescent; all came from the United States, Italy and Spain. PBMCs, B-cell-depleted T cells, or T cells were the source of the cDNA or gDNA that made up the material.

TCRdb keeps only in-frame clones here, not all; method: immunoSEQ multiplex PCR. This sample yields roughly 60,000 clones, of which 78% are seen a single time; about 25% belongs to the top ten. This CDR3 comprises 12 residues. Per germline, CDR1 GTSNPN and CDR2 SVGIG (reference sequence). V was shortened by 5 bases and J by 8 bases, with 12 bases between the two germline ends. The V gene is TRBV30, the J gene TRBJ1-4, with TRBD1 as a possible D gene (5 bases). The sequence was collected from a human donor in a cohort sampled during active COVID-19. Sequences were obtained from peripheral blood. The CDR3 protein is CAWGDSREKLFF. The CDR3 DNA reads TGTGCCTGGGGAGACAGTAGGGAAAAACTGTTTTTT.